This T cell receptor beta chain was obtained from a study of lymphopenia after photon versus proton radiotherapy. The repertoire was sequenced with immunoSEQ multiplex PCR; TCRdb's copy has only in-frame clones and lacks some. Seen here are over 50,000 clones, about 86% observed once, and the top ten hold 2% to 3%. The CDR3 length is 15 residues. The V and J ends lost 6 bases and 1 base respectively, with 16 bases between them. Germline-derived CDR1 and CDR2 are SGDLS and YYNGEE. V and J are TRBV9 and TRBJ1-1, with D possibly matching TRBD1 (6 bases). The sequence was obtained from a man aged 40-49 years with gastric cancer. This specimen was peripheral blood, taken from a patient treated with photon-based radiotherapy. The CDR3 DNA sequence: TGTGCCAGCACCTTTTCAGGGGCGGGGAACACTGAAGCTTTCTTT. This translates into CASTFSGAGNTEAFF.